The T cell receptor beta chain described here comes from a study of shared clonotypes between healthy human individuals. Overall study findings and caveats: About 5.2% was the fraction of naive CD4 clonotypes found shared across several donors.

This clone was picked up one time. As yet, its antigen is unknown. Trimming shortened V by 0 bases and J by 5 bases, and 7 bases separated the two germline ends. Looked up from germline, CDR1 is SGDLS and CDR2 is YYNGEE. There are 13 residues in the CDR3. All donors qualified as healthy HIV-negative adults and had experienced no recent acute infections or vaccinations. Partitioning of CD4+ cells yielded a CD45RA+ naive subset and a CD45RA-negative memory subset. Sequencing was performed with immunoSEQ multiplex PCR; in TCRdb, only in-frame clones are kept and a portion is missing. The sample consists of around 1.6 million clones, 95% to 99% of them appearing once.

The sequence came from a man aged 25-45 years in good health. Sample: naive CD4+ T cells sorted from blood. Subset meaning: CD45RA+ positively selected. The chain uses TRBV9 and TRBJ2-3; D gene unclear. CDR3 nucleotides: TGTGCCAGCAGCGTAGCTGGCGTAGATACGCAGTATTTT. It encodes CASSVAGVDTQYF.